What follows are 11 T cell receptor beta chains derived from one specimen sequenced in a study of blood T cell repertoires in COVID-19 (TCRdb year 2020). The library was produced with the immunoSEQ multiplex PCR assay. TCRdb limited this immuneACCESS table to in-frame rearrangements with V and J called. A share of clones is missing; checked studies link under half to unresolved V genes, and the rest is unexplained. Recorded for this sample are 150,000 to 200,000 clones; 92% of them occurred a single time. Clones ranked in the top ten supply nearly 5% of the sample. The specimen sequenced was peripheral blood. The source is a man aged 30 to 45 with COVID-19, enrolled during active disease.

The J gene is TRBJ1-1, the V gene TRBV7-9; D perhaps matches TRBD1 (6 bases). This CDR3 region has 13 residues. V gave up 3 bases and J gave up 6 bases, with 11 bases separating them. Germline values: CDR1 SEHNR, CDR2 FQNEAQ (reference sequence). CDR3 region: CASSFRGTPEAFF. For the CDR3, the DNA is TGTGCCAGCAGCTTCAGGGGTACCCCTGAAGCTTTCTTT.

This chain uses TRBV4-3 with TRBJ1-1; D remains ambiguous. Germline-derived CDR1 and CDR2 are LGHNA and YSLEER. This CDR3 spans 14 amino acids. V was cut by 0 bases and J by 4 bases, with 9 bases left in between. The CDR3 DNA sequence: TGCGCCAGCAGCCAAGAAGCGATTGCCACTGAAGCTTTCTTT. Amino acid sequence: CASSQEAIATEAFF.

V is TRBV5-4 and J is TRBJ1-2; D ambiguous. V was clipped by 4 bases and J by 10 bases, with 17 bases between them. The CDR3 consists of 13 residues. Germline CDR1 SGHNT, CDR2 YYREEE (reference sequence). The CDR3 loop is CASSRRGGLDYTF. CDR3 DNA sequence: TGTGCCAGCAGCCGACGAGGAGGGCTGGACTACACCTTC. Using reference TRBV5-4 and TRBJ1-2 for the parts outside the CDR3, the full variable domain is ETGVTQSPTHLIKTRGQQVTLRCSSQSGHNTVSWYQQALGQGPQFIFQYYREEENGRGNFPPRFSGLQFPNYSSELNVNALELDDSALYLCASSRRGGLDYTFGSGTRLTVV.

This rearrangement joins TRBV9 to TRBJ1-2; tentatively, D is TRBD1 (5 bases). The CDR3 has 15 amino acids. Trimming took off 4 bases at V and 5 bases at J, with 18 bases between the two ends. Germline CDR1 is SGDLS and CDR2 is YYNGEE. Written as DNA, the CDR3 is TGTGCCAGCAGCACTCAAATCGGGGGGGTTTATGGCTACACCTTC. Its protein is CASSTQIGGVYGYTF. Looking up the rest from reference TRBV9 and TRBJ1-2 gives the full variable domain: DSGVTQTPKHLITATGQRVTLRCSPRSGDLSVYWYQQSLDQGLQFLIQYYNGEERAKGNILERFSAQQFPDLHSELNLSSLELGDSALYFCASSTQIGGVYGYTFGSGTRLTVV.

The chain uses TRBV2 and TRBJ1-3, with D unresolved. Germline CDR1 is SNHLY and CDR2 is FYNNEI. V was clipped by 2 bases and J by 0 bases, with 8 bases between them. The length of the CDR3 is 15 residues. Here the CDR3 DNA reads TGTGCCAGCAGTGAATGGGCCAGCTCTGGAAACACCATATATTTT. It codes for CASSEWASSGNTIYF.

This clone was counted a few times. V and J are TRBV18 and TRBJ2-1; TRBD1 aligns across 8 bases. V was clipped by 0 bases and J by 5 bases; unmatched bases: 6. This CDR3 is 16 amino acids long. CDR1 and CDR2 from the germline V gene are KGHSH and LQKENI. The CDR3, as DNA: TGTGCCAGCTCACCACCGAACAGGGGGATAGACAATGAGCAGTTCTTC. It is translated as CASSPPNRGIDNEQFF.

This clone appeared a single time. The gene calls are TRBV5-4 and TRBJ1-2; 7 bases agree with TRBD1. Germline V gene sequence: CDR1 SGHNT, CDR2 YYREEE (reference sequence). V dropped 4 bases and J dropped 2; count of bases not matched to a gene: 5. This CDR3 comprises 14 residues. CDR3 nucleotide sequence: TGTGCCAGCAGCCAAAAACAGGGGAACTATGGCTACACCTTC. Translation: CASSQKQGNYGYTF. Full variable domain (rest looked up from reference TRBV5-4 and TRBJ1-2): ETGVTQSPTHLIKTRGQQVTLRCSSQSGHNTVSWYQQALGQGPQFIFQYYREEENGRGNFPPRFSGLQFPNYSSELNVNALELDDSALYLCASSQKQGNYGYTFGSGTRLTVV.

This clone was observed a few times. The chain is built from TRBV20-1 and TRBJ2-2; no firm D call. The CDR3 totals 11 residues. Trimming removed 7 bases from V and 2 bases from J, with 5 bases in between. Germline loops: CDR1 DFQATT, CDR2 SNEGSKA (reference sequence). The CDR3: CSGLNTGELFF. DNA of the CDR3: TGCAGTGGGCTTAACACCGGGGAGCTGTTTTTT.

CDR3 coding DNA: TGTGCCAGCAGCGCCAGCGGGGGGGGTGACGAGCAGTACTTC. It specifies CASSASGGGDEQYF. The chain joins TRBV9 to TRBJ2-7; 10 bases map to TRBD2. The CDR3 is made up of 14 amino acids. From germline, CDR1 is SGDLS and CDR2 YYNGEE. J gave up 5 bases and V 3 bases, and 5 bases lay outside the gene matches.

The chain is built from TRBV28 and TRBJ2-2; D is unresolved. Germline-derived CDR1 and CDR2 are MDHEN and SYDVKM. The CDR3 is 12 amino acids. V lost 2 bases, J lost 7 bases, and 5 bases lay in between. The CDR3 nucleotides read TGTGCCAGCAGTTTAGGGCACGGGGAGCTGTTTTTT. This gives the protein CASSLGHGELFF.

The V call is TRBV27, the J call TRBJ2-1; tentative D call: TRBD2 (5 bases). This CDR3 contains 14 residues. Per germline, CDR1 MNHEY and CDR2 SMNVEV (reference sequence). Trimming left V 5 bases short and J 8 bases short, with 16 bases between. The CDR3 DNA is TGTGCCAGCAGTCATCGGTCTGGGAGTGATGAGCAGTTCTTC. Protein product: CASSHRSGSDEQFF.